The 26 T cell receptor beta chains below come from one sample, sequenced in a study of blood T cell repertoires in COVID-19. Data came from immunoSEQ multiplex PCR; TCRdb stores just in-frame clones and leaves some out. This table has some 420,000 clones, 85% to 90% appearing once. The material sequenced was PBMCs or T cells enriched from blood (not recorded which). Receptors originate from a man aged 25-40 years who had recovered from COVID-19.

To note about this clone: The junction departs from the called germline gene at one end, perhaps through a read error. Here the CDR3 reads CASSRTAMNSEAFF. CDR3 sequence (DNA): TGTGCCAGCTCAAGGACAGCGATGAACAGTGAAGCTTTCTTT. The rearrangement joins TRBV18 to TRBJ1-1; tentative D call: TRBD1 (6 bases). The germline V gene has CDR1 KGHSH and CDR2 LQKENI. The CDR3 is 14 residues long.

The genes are TRBV5-4 and TRBJ2-2; a possible D gene is TRBD2 (6 bases). The length of the CDR3 is 16 residues. V was shortened by 0 bases and J by 4 bases, with 13 bases between the two germline ends. Germline V gives CDR1 SGHNT, CDR2 YYREEE (reference sequence). CDR3 nucleotides: TGTGCCAGCAGCTTGGGCGGGATGGTCGGCACCGGGGAGCTGTTTTTT. It specifies CASSLGGMVGTGELFF.

CDR3 nucleotide sequence: TGTGCCAGCTCCTCAGGGGAGGGCCCAGAGACCCAGTACTTC. Translating gives CASSSGEGPETQYF. The V gene is TRBV27, the J gene TRBJ2-5; a possible D gene is TRBD2 (7 bases). Germline V lookup: CDR1 MNHEY, CDR2 SMNVEV (reference sequence). Trimming took off 8 bases at V and 4 bases at J, with 17 bases between the two ends. The CDR3 runs to 14 residues.

The genes are TRBV6-1 and TRBJ1-5; the D gene is possibly TRBD1 (6 bases). V was shortened by 2 bases and J by 3 bases, with 11 bases between the two germline ends. Germline V lookup: CDR1 MNHNS, CDR2 SASEGT. The CDR3 contains 15 residues. The CDR3 nucleotides read TGTGCCAGCAGTGAAACCGGGACAAACAATCAGCCCCAGCATTTT. Translated: CASSETGTNNQPQHF.

The chain combines TRBV6-5 with TRBJ2-1, with 10 bases identical to TRBD2. The CDR3 spans 15 residues. V was clipped by 1 base and J by 7 bases; unmatched bases: 4. Per germline, CDR1 MNHEY and CDR2 SVGAGI. This CDR3 is CASSYFSGRGNEQFF. For the CDR3, the DNA is TGTGCCAGCAGTTACTTCAGCGGGAGGGGTAATGAGCAGTTCTTC.

The chain carries TRBV2 and TRBJ1-5, with D perhaps TRBD1 (5 bases). CDR1 is SNHLY and CDR2 is FYNNEI in the germline V gene. The CDR3 loop spans 13 amino acids. The ends were cut back, 11 bases at V and 0 bases at J, with 11 bases in the middle. CDR3: CAGSGDSNQPQHF. CDR3 DNA sequence: TGTGCCGGTTCGGGGGATAGCAATCAGCCCCAGCATTTT.

This chain links TRBV28 with TRBJ1-6; possible D gene TRBD1, 6 bases. The ends were cut back, 6 bases at V and 9 bases at J, with 12 bases in the middle. Germline CDR1 MDHEN, CDR2 SYDVKM. The CDR3 is 13 amino acids. CDR3 sequence (DNA): TGTGCCAGCAGGACAGGTGGATTTTCACCCCTCCACTTT. Protein sequence: CASRTGGFSPLHF.

About this clone: This specimen includes other DNA sequences encoding the same CDR3. J is TRBJ2-7 and V is TRBV12-3 or TRBV12-4; D is possibly TRBD2 (5 bases). The CDR3 is 12 residues long. Trimming stripped 5 bases from V and 4 bases from J, with 9 bases between. The CDR3 here is CASSTGLYEQYF. CDR3 sequence (DNA): TGTGCCAGCAGTACCGGACTTTACGAGCAGTACTTC.

The CDR3: CASSVQGKPDGYTF. The CDR3 DNA follows: TGTGCCAGCAGCGTACAGGGAAAACCAGATGGCTACACCTTC. The chain couples TRBV9 to TRBJ1-2, with a tentative D call TRBD1 (5 bases). CDR3 size: 14 residues. CDR1 is SGDLS, CDR2 YYNGEE, per germline. Trimming stripped 1 base from V and 6 bases from J, with 13 bases between.

The rearrangement joins TRBV11-2 to TRBJ2-7; no clear D gene. Trimming removed 1 base from V and 3 bases from J, with 10 bases in between. The CDR3 runs to 14 residues. CDR1 and CDR2 from the germline V gene are SGHAT and FQNNGV. CDR3 coding DNA: TGTGCCAGCAGCTTAGGGCAGGCTTTCTACGAGCAGTACTTC. It specifies CASSLGQAFYEQYF.

The chain recombines TRBV3-1 (or the pseudogene TRBV3-2) with TRBJ2-7, with 11 bases identical to TRBD2. The germline CDR1 and CDR2 sequences are LGHDT and YNNKEL (reference sequence). V lost 2 bases to trimming and J lost 7 bases; unmatched junction nucleotides: 7. The CDR3 runs 15 residues. The CDR3 loop is CASSQSSGRLAEQYF. The CDR3 DNA follows: TGTGCCAGCAGCCAATCTAGCGGGAGGTTGGCAGAGCAGTACTTC.

The CDR3 DNA is TGCGCCAGCAACCTAGCGGGAGGTTACAATGAGCAGTTCTTC. Translated: CASNLAGGYNEQFF. The chain uses TRBV5-1 and TRBJ2-1; TRBD2 agrees at 11 bases. Trimming cost V 6 bases and J 4 bases; bases outside gene matches: 3. This CDR3 region has 14 residues. The germline V gene encodes CDR1 SGHRS and CDR2 YFSETQ.

This clone has only one observation. This sequence joins TRBV11-2 and TRBJ2-5, with D possibly matching TRBD1 (6 bases). V was shortened by 3 bases and J by 2 bases, with 13 bases between the two germline ends. This CDR3 has 15 amino acids. Germline V gene lookup returns CDR1 SGHAT and CDR2 FQNNGV. The CDR3 coding sequence is TGTGCCAGCAGCTTCCTAACAGGGCCACAAGAGACCCAGTACTTC. Protein: CASSFLTGPQETQYF.

The chain combines TRBV4-1 with TRBJ2-7, with TRBD2 as a possible D gene (5 bases). The CDR3 covers 13 residues. Trimming took off 7 bases at V and 0 bases at J, with 10 bases between the two ends. Germline V CDR1 and CDR2: MGHRA, YSYEKL. The CDR3 loop is CASTGENSYEQYF. In DNA, the CDR3 is TGCGCCAGCACCGGGGAGAACTCCTACGAGCAGTACTTC.

This chain joins TRBV19 and TRBJ1-5; D gene ambiguous. CDR3 length: 15 residues. Trimming left V 5 bases short and J 2 bases short, with 13 bases between. Germline V lookup: CDR1 LNHDA, CDR2 SQIVND (reference sequence). For the CDR3, the DNA is TGTGCCAGTAGTGAAGGGAGGTCTGGCAATCAGCCCCAGCATTTT. Translating gives CASSEGRSGNQPQHF.

Here the CDR3 reads CASSPQGGGTEAFF. CDR3 DNA: TGTGCCAGCAGCCCACAGGGGGGTGGCACTGAAGCTTTCTTT. This chain links TRBV3-1 (or the pseudogene TRBV3-2) with TRBJ1-1; TRBD1 matches 8 bases. CDR1 is LGHDT, CDR2 YNNKEL, per germline (reference sequence). The CDR3 totals 14 residues. V gave up 4 bases and J gave up 4 bases; unmatched junction bases: 5.

The CDR3 nucleotides read TGTGCCAGCAGCCCAACGGACTCGAACAATGAGCAGTTCTTC. It specifies CASSPTDSNNEQFF. The rearrangement joins TRBV7-3 to TRBJ2-1; D is perhaps TRBD2 (5 bases). Trimming removed 5 bases from V and 5 bases from J, with 13 bases in between. This CDR3 is 14 amino acids long. Looked up from germline, CDR1 is SGHTA and CDR2 is FQGTGA.

The chain is built from TRBV28 and TRBJ2-3; 11 bases line up with TRBD2. The length of the CDR3 is 15 residues. The V segment lost 1 base and the J segment 4 bases; nucleotides outside the gene matches: 1. CDR1 is MDHEN and CDR2 is SYDVKM in the germline V gene. The CDR3, as DNA: TGTGCCAGCAGTTTATCTAGCGGGAGGCCAGATACGCAGTATTTT. Translated, it gives CASSLSSGRPDTQYF.

The rearrangement uses TRBV28 and TRBJ2-2, with D perhaps matching TRBD1 (6 bases). V was pared by 8 bases and J by 1 base, with 11 bases between. CDR1 and CDR2 from the germline V gene are MDHEN and SYDVKM. CDR3 length equals 14 residues. CDR3 sequence reads: CASVLGGNTGELFF. The CDR3 DNA is TGTGCCAGCGTCTTAGGGGGGAACACCGGGGAGCTGTTTTTT.

The chain is built from TRBV4-1 and TRBJ2-1, with 7 positions matching TRBD2. V lost 0 bases to trimming and J lost 1 base; unmatched junction nucleotides: 6. Germline CDR1 is MGHRA and CDR2 is YSYEKL. This CDR3 has 17 residues. The CDR3 DNA reads as TGCGCCAGCAGCCAAGATGGGGGGGGTTCATCCTACAATGAGCAGTTCTTC. Translating gives CASSQDGGGSSYNEQFF.

The chain uses TRBV13 and TRBJ2-5; TRBD1 matches 9 bases. The CDR3 has 15 amino acids. Germline trimming cut 4 bases from V and 5 bases from J; bases unmatched to any gene: 8. Germline values: CDR1 PRHDT, CDR2 FYEKMQ (reference sequence). DNA for the CDR3: TGTGCCAGCAGCTCGGGACAGGGCGGGTTCGAGACCCAGTACTTC. Encoded protein: CASSSGQGGFETQYF.

CDR3 in DNA: TGTGCCAGCAGCCCCTTTGGACCCAGCGGGAGTCAGGAGACCCAGTACTTC. Translated, it gives CASSPFGPSGSQETQYF. The V call is TRBV11-2, the J call TRBJ2-5; 8 bases agree with TRBD2. Trimming took 5 bases from V and 5 from J; bases not matched to a gene: 16. The germline CDR1 and CDR2 sequences are SGHAT and FQNNGV. The length of the CDR3 is 17 residues.

The chain uses TRBV5-1 and TRBJ1-1, with TRBD1 matching over 7 bases. V was pared by 3 bases and J by 1 base, with 3 bases of the junction left unmatched. Germline V CDR1 and CDR2: SGHRS, YFSETQ. The CDR3 has 14 amino acids. In DNA, the CDR3 is TGCGCCAGCAGCTCCGGGACAGCGAACACTGAAGCTTTCTTT. Residues: CASSSGTANTEAFF.

The chain has TRBV7-2 and TRBJ2-7; perhaps TRBD2 as D (5 bases). The V and J ends lost 6 bases and 7 bases respectively, with 16 bases between them. The germline gives CDR1 SGHTA, CDR2 FQGNSA. The CDR3 extends over 13 amino acids. CDR3 DNA: TGTGCCAGCAGGCGGCCTGGAGGACCTGAGCAGTACTTC. Translated, it gives CASRRPGGPEQYF. Using reference TRBV7-2 and TRBJ2-7 for the parts outside the CDR3, the full variable domain is GAGVSQSPSNKVTEKGKDVELRCDPISGHTALYWYRQSLGQGLEFLIYFQGNSAPDKSGLPSDRFSAERTGGSVSTLTIQRTQQEDSAVYLCASRRPGGPEQYFGPGTRLTVT.

The chain combines TRBV19 with TRBJ1-2; D call uncertain. The CDR3 has 16 residues. CDR1 is LNHDA, CDR2 SQIVND, per germline (reference sequence). Trimming took off 4 bases at V and 0 bases at J, with 15 bases between the two ends. The CDR3 loop reads CASSTSITGSNYGYTF. Written as DNA, the CDR3 is TGTGCCAGTAGTACGTCAATCACGGGGTCTAACTATGGCTACACCTTC.

The V and J genes are TRBV11-3 and TRBJ2-2, with TRBD1 as a possible D gene (5 bases). CDR1 is SGHNT and CDR2 is YENEEA in the germline V gene. The V and J ends lost 1 base and 6 bases respectively, with 21 bases between them. This CDR3 is built from 18 residues. CDR3 in amino acids: CASSLGVTAFFGAGELFF. CDR3 DNA: TGTGCCAGCAGCTTAGGCGTGACAGCTTTTTTCGGTGCCGGGGAGCTGTTTTTT.